This T cell receptor beta chain originates from a study of human thymus T cells. Study-level findings and limits: Highly overlapping thymic repertoires in unrelated individuals were reported by related research.

The method was immunoSEQ multiplex PCR; TCRdb's version includes in-frame clones alone and lacks a portion of them. The sample consists of about 130,000 clones, approximately 96% of them appearing once. Thymic material originated from resections removed in the course of corrective heart surgery. CDR3 length equals 15 residues. CDR1 and CDR2 from the germline V gene are LNHDA and SQIVND (reference sequence). Trimming removed 11 bases from V and 2 bases from J, with 19 bases in between. Worth noting for this clone: What it binds is unknown.

J is TRBJ1-5 and V is TRBV19; maybe TRBD1 (5 bases). The TCR originated in a boy younger than two with a congenital heart defect but otherwise immunologically healthy. Input material: thymus tissue. The CDR3 DNA follows: TGTGCCGGCCTCCGGGGCCGTATTGGCAATCAGCCCCAGCATTTT. It is translated as CAGLRGRIGNQPQHF. The complete variable domain, with remaining parts taken from reference TRBV19 and TRBJ1-5, reads DGGITQSPKYLFRKEGQNVTLSCEQNLNHDAMYWYRQDPGQGLRLIYYSQIVNDFQKGDIAEGYSVSREKKESFPLTVTSAQKNPTAFYLCAGLRGRIGNQPQHFGDGTRLSIL.